This T cell receptor (beta chain) was found in a study of T cell repertoires in cytomegalovirus infection. This CDR3 comprises 14 residues. Germline CDR1 reads SGHNT; CDR2 reads YYREEE (reference sequence). The V and J ends lost 0 bases and 5 bases respectively, with 9 bases between them. This clonotype appeared many times. TCRdb analysed the reads with MiXCR anew, one entry per CDR3 protein. The table has about 260,000 distinct CDR3 sequences, 8% to 9.5% seen once. Specimen: PBMCs. The chain is built from TRBV5-4 and TRBJ1-5; no definite D call. The TCR comes from a human donor in good health (CMV status not recorded). Some clones in this sample may be carry-over from other donors' samples. CDR3 region: CASSLGGNDQPQHF. In DNA, the CDR3 is TGTGCCAGCAGCTTGGGAGGCAATGATCAGCCCCAGCATTTT. Full variable domain (missing parts from reference TRBV5-4 and TRBJ1-5): ETGVTQSPTHLIKTRGQQVTLRCSSQSGHNTVSWYQQALGQGPQFIFQYYREEENGRGNFPPRFSGLQFPNYSSELNVNALELDDSALYLCASSLGGNDQPQHFGDGTRLSIL.